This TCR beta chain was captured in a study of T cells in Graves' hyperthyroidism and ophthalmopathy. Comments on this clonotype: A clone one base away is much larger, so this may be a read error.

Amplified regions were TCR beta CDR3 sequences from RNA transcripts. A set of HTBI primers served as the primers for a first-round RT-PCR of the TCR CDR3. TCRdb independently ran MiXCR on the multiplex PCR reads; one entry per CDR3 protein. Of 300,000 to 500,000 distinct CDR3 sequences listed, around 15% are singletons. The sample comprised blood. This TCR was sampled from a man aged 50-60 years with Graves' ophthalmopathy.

CDR3: CASSSGTSGGLLYF. In nucleotides, the CDR3 is TGTGCCAGCAGCTCCGGGACTAGCGGGGGTTTGCTGTACTTC. The chain recombines TRBV2 with TRBJ2-7, with 14 positions matching TRBD2. The CDR3 runs to 14 residues. Trimming removed 6 bases from V and 12 bases from J; junction bases left unmatched: 10. Germline V gene lookup returns CDR1 SNHLY and CDR2 FYNNEI.